Each of the 26 T cell receptor beta chains below was sequenced from the same sample in a study of T cells in Graves' hyperthyroidism and ophthalmopathy. The source material, RNA transcripts, was used to amplify TCR beta CDR3 regions. The HTBI primer set was used in a first-round RT-PCR of the TCR CDR3. TCRdb itself ran the multiplex PCR reads through MiXCR, one entry per CDR3 protein. In the table there are roughly 300,000 distinct CDR3 sequences, 15% to 20% of which are singletons. The sequencing input was blood. These receptors were taken from a woman in her forties or fifties with Graves' hyperthyroidism.

This clonotype was counted at least ten times. The chain joins TRBV5-6 to TRBJ2-3; 12 bases fit TRBD2. The CDR3 contains 14 residues. CDR1 SGHDT and CDR2 YYEEEE come from the germline V gene. The ends lost 4 bases at V and 5 bases at J; junction bases unmatched: 2. The CDR3 loop is CASSPGLAGDTQYF. The CDR3 DNA reads as TGTGCCAGCAGCCCGGGACTAGCGGGAGATACGCAGTATTTT.

This clonotype came up once. The chain joins TRBV28 to TRBJ2-7; 8 bases match TRBD1. Germline loops: CDR1 MDHEN, CDR2 SYDVKM. The CDR3 totals 14 residues. V shed 7 bases and J 5 bases; nucleotides not matched to a gene: 10. This CDR3 is CASKTGQGRDEQYF. In nucleotides, the CDR3 is TGTGCCAGCAAAACCGGACAGGGTCGAGACGAGCAGTACTTC.

V is TRBV7-6 and J is TRBJ2-7; 10 nucleotides agree with TRBD1. Germline CDR1 is SGHVS and CDR2 is FNYEAQ. Trimming took 3 bases from V and 0 from J; bases not matched to a gene: 2. The CDR3 length is 15 residues. The CDR3 reads CASSLGQGPSYEQYV. The CDR3 nucleotides read TGTGCCAGCAGCTTGGGACAGGGGCCCTCCTACGAGCAGTACGTC.

This clonotype came up many times. The chain is built from TRBV12-3 or TRBV12-4 and TRBJ1-3, with D perhaps matching TRBD1 (5 bases). Trimming removed 7 bases from V and 4 bases from J, with 14 bases in between. The CDR3 totals 14 residues. This chain's CDR3 is CASNQGTRGNTIYF. In DNA, the CDR3 is TGTGCCAGCAATCAAGGGACGAGAGGAAACACCATATATTTT.

This clonotype has only a few counts. The gene calls are TRBV12-3 or TRBV12-4 and TRBJ2-5; 7 nucleotides match TRBD1. CDR3 length: 14 amino acids. J gave up 5 bases and V 1 base, and 4 bases lay outside the gene matches. CDR3 sequence reads: CASSLDRGRETQYF. The CDR3, as DNA: TGTGCCAGCAGTTTAGACAGGGGCCGGGAGACCCAGTACTTC.

In this sample, this clonotype turned up many times. The genes are TRBV12-3 or TRBV12-4 and TRBJ1-1; a possible D gene is TRBD1 (5 bases). Trimming took off 5 bases at V and 2 bases at J, with 15 bases between the two ends. CDR3 length: 15 amino acids. The CDR3 spells CASSPTSRDNTEAFF. Written as DNA, the CDR3 is TGTGCCAGCAGTCCTACGTCTAGGGACAACACTGAAGCTTTCTTT.

The V and J genes are TRBV20-1 and TRBJ2-3, with 9 bases fitting TRBD2. The CDR3 runs 16 residues. After removal of 1 base from V and 3 bases from J, the junction contained 8 bases not matched to a gene. CDR1 is DFQATT, CDR2 SNEGSKA, per germline (reference sequence). For the CDR3, the DNA is TGCAGTGCTAGAGTTCCTAGCGGGATGGGGACAGATACGCAGTATTTT. Translating gives CSARVPSGMGTDTQYF.

The chain recombines TRBV7-2 with TRBJ1-5; D is unclear. Germline CDR1 SGHTA, CDR2 FQGNSA. The CDR3 totals 17 residues. Trimming removed 1 base at V and 0 bases at J, with 13 bases between. The CDR3 reads CASSLGATRDSNQPQHF. Written as DNA, the CDR3 is TGTGCCAGCAGCTTAGGGGCGACTAGGGATAGCAATCAGCCCCAGCATTTT.

This clonotype was recorded a few times. This rearrangement joins TRBV7-9 to TRBJ1-1; D call uncertain. Germline V gene data show CDR1 as SEHNR and CDR2 as FQNEAQ (reference sequence). V lost 2 bases and J lost 3, with 13 bases in between. The CDR3 covers 15 residues. CDR3 coding DNA: TGTGCCAGCAGCTTAAGAGAAGGAACGGACACTGAAGCTTTCTTT. Amino acids: CASSLREGTDTEAFF.

This clonotype appeared many times. The V gene is TRBV4-2, the J gene TRBJ1-5; maybe TRBD1 (6 bases). Deletions cut 7 bases from V and 4 bases from J, with 14 bases between. The germline CDR1 and CDR2 sequences are LGHNA and YNFKEQ. The CDR3 length is 14 residues. For the CDR3, the DNA is TGTGCCAGCACCCCGGACAGAGCTAATCAGCCCCAGCATTTT. This gives the protein CASTPDRANQPQHF.

This clonotype has more than one count but fewer than ten. The chain links TRBV6-1 to TRBJ1-2, with D possibly matching TRBD1 (6 bases). Germline CDR1 reads MNHNS; CDR2 reads SASEGT. The CDR3 spans 13 residues. V was clipped by 7 bases and J by 4 bases, with 13 bases between them. CDR3 DNA: TGTGCCAGCATCGGCAGGGGCCTCTATGGCTACACCTTC. This codes for CASIGRGLYGYTF.

The chain links TRBV10-3 to TRBJ1-2; D might be TRBD1 (6 bases). V was pared by 5 bases and J by 3 bases, with 13 bases between. The CDR3 runs 14 residues. Germline V lookup: CDR1 ENHRY, CDR2 SYGVKD. The CDR3 region has the DNA TGTGCCATCAGTAATAACAGGGACGACTATGGCTACACCTTC. Its translation is CAISNNRDDYGYTF.

In its sample, this clonotype was seen a few times. The CDR3 nucleotides are TGTGCCAGCAGTTTGGCAGCAACTAATGAAAAACTGTTTTTT. Residues: CASSLAATNEKLFF. This chain joins TRBV28 and TRBJ1-4; no reliable D call. V gave up 3 bases and J gave up 0 bases, with 5 bases separating them. The CDR3 is 14 residues long. Looked up from germline, CDR1 is MDHEN and CDR2 is SYDVKM.

This chain connects TRBV29-1 to TRBJ1-2, with 8 positions matching TRBD1. Trimming at V came to 7 bases and at J to 3 bases, leaving 7 bases not matched to a gene. CDR1 is SQVTM, CDR2 ANQGSEA, per germline. The CDR3 has 13 amino acids. DNA for the CDR3: TGCAGCGCTGGACAGGGCTCAGACTATGGCTACACCTTC. Protein: CSAGQGSDYGYTF.

This clonotype was recorded many times. V is TRBV20-1 and J is TRBJ2-3, with TRBD1 as a possible D gene (5 bases). CDR3 length: 15 amino acids. V dropped 0 bases and J dropped 2 bases, with 12 bases sitting between them. CDR1 is DFQATT, CDR2 SNEGSKA, per germline (reference sequence). The CDR3: CSARDNRQNTDTQYF. In DNA, the CDR3 is TGCAGTGCTAGAGATAACAGGCAGAACACAGATACGCAGTATTTT.

The J gene is TRBJ1-4, the V gene TRBV10-2, with D possibly being TRBD1 (6 bases). Germline V gene sequence: CDR1 WSHSY, CDR2 SAAADI. Trimming pared 2 bases from V and 7 bases from J, leaving 14 bases between. This CDR3 is 15 amino acids long. CDR3 sequence reads: CASSEAGTLGEKLFF. The CDR3 bases are TGCGCCAGCAGTGAGGCCGGGACACTGGGTGAAAAACTGTTTTTT.

This clonotype has at least ten counts. The chain has TRBV7-2 and TRBJ2-3; TRBD2 matches 13 bases. The CDR3 loop spans 16 amino acids. The trim removed 5 bases at V and 7 bases at J, leaving 9 bases unmatched. From germline, CDR1 is SGHTA and CDR2 FQGNSA. CDR3 sequence reads: CASSLYGTSGAYTQYF. CDR3 coding DNA: TGTGCCAGCAGCCTTTACGGGACTAGCGGGGCCTATACGCAGTATTTT. The full variable domain, rest sourced from reference TRBV7-2 and TRBJ2-3, is GAGVSQSPSNKVTEKGKDVELRCDPISGHTALYWYRQSLGQGLEFLIYFQGNSAPDKSGLPSDRFSAERTGGSVSTLTIQRTQQEDSAVYLCASSLYGTSGAYTQYFGPGTRLTVL.

V is TRBV6-5 and J is TRBJ2-1; D possibly matches TRBD1 or TRBD2 (5 bases each). The CDR3 extends over 14 amino acids. Between the trimmed V and J ends, which lost 2 bases and 12 bases, there was a span of 17 bases. The germline V gene has CDR1 MNHEY and CDR2 SVGAGI. The CDR3 DNA sequence: TGTGCCAGCAGTTACAACGGGGCCTACGATACGCAGTTCTTC. Its protein product is CASSYNGAYDTQFF.

The table lists this clonotype with a few counts. V is TRBV19 and J is TRBJ1-1, with TRBD1 matching 7 bases. Trimming removed 7 bases from V and 7 bases from J; junction bases left unmatched: 15. Germline lookup yields CDR1 LNHDA and CDR2 SQIVND (reference sequence). The CDR3 is 15 residues long. The CDR3, as DNA: TGTGCCAGTACCCCCGGGGCAGGGGGTATGAGTGAAGCTTTCTTT. It translates to CASTPGAGGMSEAFF.

As to this clonotype: At one end the junction does not follow the germline gene, possibly because of a read error. The rearrangement joins TRBV2 to TRBJ2-5, with D possibly being TRBD1 (5 bases). Per the germline V gene, CDR1 is SNHLY and CDR2 is FYNNEI. The CDR3 loop spans 15 amino acids. The CDR3 protein is CASTSPTANQEAQYF. In nucleotides, the CDR3 is TGTGCCAGCACCAGCCCGACAGCGAACCAAGAGGCCCAGTACTTC. The full variable domain, with the rest looked up from reference TRBV2 and TRBJ2-5, is EPEVTQTPSHQVTQMGQEVILRCVPISNHLYFYWYRQILGQKVEFLVSFYNNEISEKSEIFDDQFSVERPDGSNFTLKIRSTKLEDSAMYFCASTSPTANQEAQYFGPGTRLLVL.

The rearrangement joins TRBV29-1 to TRBJ2-3, with D possibly matching TRBD2 (6 bases). The germline CDR1 and CDR2 sequences are SQVTM and ANQGSEA. V gave up 0 bases and J gave up 3 bases, with 10 bases separating them. The CDR3 runs 14 residues. DNA of the CDR3: TGCAGCGTTGAAGAGGGCGCGGGAACAGATACGCAGTATTTT. Translated: CSVEEGAGTDTQYF.

The chain carries TRBV9 and TRBJ2-5; 7 positions match TRBD2. Germline V gene lookup returns CDR1 SGDLS and CDR2 YYNGEE. The CDR3 has 15 amino acids. The V gene end was trimmed by 3 bases and the J gene end by 5 bases; junction bases not matched to a gene: 10. CDR3 region: CASSGGGGLGETQYF. In DNA, the CDR3 is TGTGCCAGCAGCGGTGGGGGGGGACTGGGGGAGACCCAGTACTTC.

In this sample, this clonotype turned up many times. The CDR3 loop is CASRSAYPQETQYF. CDR3 sequence (DNA): TGTGCCAGCAGGTCTGCATACCCCCAAGAGACCCAGTACTTC. The genes are TRBV6-1 and TRBJ2-5; D gene unclear. There are 14 residues in the CDR3. Looked up from germline, CDR1 is MNHNS and CDR2 is SASEGT. Trimming took 6 bases from V and 1 from J, leaving 12 bases between them.

This clonotype occurred many times. The chain is built from TRBV5-1 and TRBJ2-2; D gene uncertain. The CDR3 covers 13 residues. Germline loops: CDR1 SGHRS, CDR2 YFSETQ. Trimming removed 7 bases at V and 1 base at J, with 8 bases between. CDR3 in amino acids: CASRDVNTGELFF. For the CDR3, the DNA is TGCGCCAGCCGAGACGTGAACACCGGGGAGCTGTTTTTT.

In its sample, this clonotype was seen many times. The rearrangement uses TRBV5-1 and TRBJ1-1; D gene unclear. The CDR3 is made up of 13 amino acids. The germline V and J ends were trimmed by 3 bases and 1 base, with 7 bases remaining between them. CDR1 is SGHRS, CDR2 YFSETQ, per germline. The CDR3 reads CASSWGTNTEAFF. The CDR3 nucleotides are TGCGCCAGCAGCTGGGGTACGAACACTGAAGCTTTCTTT.

The chain couples TRBV7-9 to TRBJ2-3; possibly TRBD2 for D (6 bases). This CDR3 has 16 amino acids. CDR1 is SEHNR, CDR2 FQNEAQ, per germline (reference sequence). Trimming pared 4 bases from V and 3 bases from J, leaving 17 bases between. The CDR3 loop reads CASSSFRGTATDTQYF. As DNA, the CDR3 is TGTGCCAGCAGCTCTTTTCGGGGGACGGCAACAGATACGCAGTATTTT.